These T cell receptor beta chains were read from a single sample in a study of blood T cell repertoires in COVID-19. Only in-frame clones appear in the TCRdb table, and some are missing; sequencing was by immunoSEQ multiplex PCR. The repertoire includes approximately 470,000 clones, about 85% of them detected once, and under 0.75% sits in the top ten. The specimen sequenced was PBMCs or T cells enriched from blood (not recorded which). The receptor set was obtained from a woman younger than 35 who had recovered from COVID-19. Both conserved end residues are part of each CDR3. A D gene is named only where the DNA matches it firmly. Rows may omit the clone size; those that give it use once, few, many or a size class.

>NA|NA|TRBJ1-1|TRBV10-3
TGTGCCATCAGTGAGGTGAGGCAGCCGAACACTGAAGCTTTCTTT
CAISEVRQPNTEAFF
>NA|NA|TRBJ1-2|TRBV6-5
TGTGCCAGCAGTTACGATGTCAGGTCATATGGCTACACCTTC
CASSYDVRSYGYTF
>NA|NA|TRBJ2-7|TRBV7-9
TGTGCCAGCAGCTTAGTGAGCCAGGACGAGCAGTACTTC
CASSLVSQDEQYF
>TRBD1|NA|TRBJ2-7|TRBV5-4
TGTGCCAGCAGCTCGAGTAGGACAGGGGGACCCTACGAGCAGTACTTC
CASSSSRTGGPYEQYF
>TRBD1|NA|TRBJ1-1|TRBV7-2
TGTGCCAGCAGCTTAGGTGGGACAGGGGGCAGGAACACTGAAGCTTTCTTT
CASSLGGTGGRNTEAFF
>TRBD1|once|TRBJ1-2|TRBV4-1
TGCGCCAGCAGCCCCGAGAGGACAGGGGAGTATGGCTACACCTTC
CASSPERTGEYGYTF
>TRBD1|NA|TRBJ1-2|TRBV6-5
TGTGCCAGCAGGCCCGGGACAGGGACTTATGGCTACACCTTC
CASRPGTGTYGYTF
>TRBD1|NA|TRBJ1-1|TRBV19
TGTGCCAGTAGTATAGGAGACAGGGTGATGGCTGAAGCTTTCTTT
CASSIGDRVMAEAFF
>TRBD2|NA|TRBJ2-3|TRBV5-1
TGCGCCAGCAGCTTTTCGACTAGCGGGGGGGCAGAAGATACGCAGTATTTT
CASSFSTSGGAEDTQYF
>NA|NA|TRBJ2-1|TRBV5-1
TGCGCCAGCAGCTTGCGACTCAATGAGCAGTTCTTC
CASSLRLNEQFF
>NA|NA|TRBJ2-1|TRBV12-3/TRBV12-4
TGTGCCAGCAGTTTAATTGTCAGGCATGAGCAGTTCTTC
CASSLIVRHEQFF
>NA|NA|TRBJ2-3|TRBV9
TGTGCCAGCAGCGTAGGAACATCCCTCAACACAGATACGCAGTATTTT
CASSVGTSLNTDTQYF
>TRBD1|NA|TRBJ2-2|TRBV10-1
TGCGCCCGCAAAAAGGGCCAGGGGGCTCCGAACACCGGGGAGCTGTTTTTT
CARKKGQGAPNTGELFF
>NA|once|TRBJ1-4|TRBV7-6
TGTGCCAGCAGCTTAGCCGGTTTTATACAGGGAAATGAAAAACTGTTTTTT
CASSLAGFIQGNEKLFF
>TRBD1|once|TRBJ1-2|TRBV10-3
TGTGCCATCAGTGAGTTACTAATTCCGGGACAGAACTATGGCTACACCTTC
CAISELLIPGQNYGYTF
>NA|NA|TRBJ2-3|TRBV5-1
TGCGCCAGCAGGGACAGCCGAATCCTGGACACAGATACGCAGTATTTT
CASRDSRILDTDTQYF
>NA|NA|TRBJ1-6|TRBV3-1/TRBV3-2
TGTGCCAGCAGCCCGGAGGGGCAGGGAGATTCACCCCTCCACTTT
CASSPEGQGDSPLHF
>TRBD1|NA|TRBJ1-1|TRBV12-3/TRBV12-4
TGTGCCAGCAGCAGGGGGCCGAACACTGAAGCTTTCTTT
CASSRGPNTEAFF
>TRBD1|NA|TRBJ2-5|TRBV12-3/TRBV12-4
TGTGCCAGCAGCCTGGGACAGCAAGAGACCCAGTACTTC
CASSLGQQETQYF
>TRBD2|NA|TRBJ2-5|TRBV7-9
TGTGCCAGCAGCTTAGTTTTAGCGGGGGGGCGAGAGACCCAGTACTTC
CASSLVLAGGRETQYF
>TRBD1|NA|TRBJ1-1|TRBV7-9
TGTGCCAGCGACAGGGACGGGACTGAAGCTTTCTTT
CASDRDGTEAFF
>NA|NA|TRBJ2-1|TRBV6-5
TGTGCCAGCAGTTACTCGGGCGGGGGCGCTGAGCAGTTCTTC
CASSYSGGGAEQFF
>NA|NA|TRBJ2-1|TRBV5-5
TGTGCCAGCAGCCCTGTAGAGGAGCAGTTCTTC
CASSPVEEQFF
>NA|NA|TRBJ2-7|TRBV5-8
TGTGCCAGCAGCTTGTTACAGGGCTCGGGGGAGCAGTACTTC
CASSLLQGSGEQYF
>TRBD2|NA|TRBJ2-1|TRBV5-4
TGTGCCAGCAGCTGGAGCGGGGGGGTTTACAATGAGCAGTTCTTC
CASSWSGGVYNEQFF
>TRBD1|NA|TRBJ1-2|TRBV5-1
TGCGCCAGCAGCCCGGGACAGGGAGATGGCTACACCTTC
CASSPGQGDGYTF
>NA|once|TRBJ2-7|TRBV7-3
TGTGCCAGCAGCTTTCGCGAGGGTGACGAGCAGTACTTC
CASSFREGDEQYF
>NA|NA|TRBJ2-3|TRBV7-2
TGTGCCAGCAGCCACGAGGTACGAGGGCCTATTCGAGATACGCAGTATTTT
CASSHEVRGPIRDTQYF
>NA|once|TRBJ2-3|TRBV2
TGTGCCAGCAGTGATCCTACAGGCACAGATACGCAGTATTTT
CASSDPTGTDTQYF
>NA|NA|TRBJ2-5|TRBV6-5
TGTGCCAGCCTATTGGAGACCCAGTACTTC
CASLLETQYF
>TRBD1|NA|TRBJ1-1|TRBV6-2/TRBV6-3
TGTGCCAGCAGTTACCACCCCAGACAGGGCGTGAACACTGAAGCTTTCTTT
CASSYHPRQGVNTEAFF
>TRBD1|NA|TRBJ1-6|TRBV19
TGTGCCAGTAATACTCCCGGGACAGTAAGTTCACCCCTCCACTTT
CASNTPGTVSSPLHF
>TRBD1|many|TRBJ1-5|TRBV19
TGTGCCAGTAGTCCGGGACAGTACAGGGCCCAGCATTTT
CASSPGQYRAQHF
>TRBD2|NA|TRBJ2-7|TRBV19
TGTGCCAGTAGTATGTCGGGACTAGCGGTCCACGAGCAGTACTTC
CASSMSGLAVHEQYF
>NA|NA|TRBJ1-1|TRBV5-4
TGTGCCAGCAGCCCATCGGTGGCGGGGGCGAGGACTGAAGCTTTCTTT
CASSPSVAGARTEAFF
>NA|NA|TRBJ2-3|TRBV5-4
TGTGCCAGCAGCCTGGGGGCAGGGCGGACAGATACGCAGTATTTT
CASSLGAGRTDTQYF
>TRBD1|NA|TRBJ1-5|TRBV6-1
TGTGCCAGCAGTGGGGGCAGGGGGCGAGCTCAGCCCCAGCATTTT
CASSGGRGRAQPQHF
>TRBD1|NA|TRBJ2-3|TRBV5-4
TGTGCCAGCAGTTTACAGGGGGGCACGGGTACGCAGTATTTT
CASSLQGGTGTQYF
>TRBD2|NA|TRBJ2-7|TRBV6-2/TRBV6-3
TGTGCCAGCAGCCGCGGACTAGCGGGGGGAGACGAGCAGTACTTC
CASSRGLAGGDEQYF
>NA|NA|TRBJ1-4|TRBV27
TGTGCCAGCAGTCGGAACAGGGATTGGGGGGAAAAACTGTTTTTT
CASSRNRDWGEKLFF
>NA|NA|TRBJ2-3|TRBV5-4
TGTGCCAGCAGCCGCCAACAGGGACCGACTTCTTCCACAGATACGCAGTATTTT
CASSRQQGPTSSTDTQYF
>NA|NA|TRBJ1-3|TRBV6-6
TGTGCCAGCAAGCTGGGGGGAACTGGAAACACCATATATTTT
CASKLGGTGNTIYF
>NA|NA|TRBJ2-5|TRBV5-6
TGTGCCAGCAGCGTCTCGGAGACCCAGTACTTC
CASSVSETQYF
>NA|NA|TRBJ1-1|TRBV24-1
TGTGCCACCAGTGATTTGGACCGGGGTTCTGAAGCTTTCTTT
CATSDLDRGSEAFF
>NA|NA|TRBJ1-4|TRBV19
TGTGCCAGTAGTCAGGGTCTGGATGAAAAACTGTTTTTT
CASSQGLDEKLFF
>TRBD2|NA|TRBJ2-5|TRBV4-1
TGCGCCAGCAGCCGGGTCCTAGCGGGGGGGCAAGAGACCCAGTACTTC
CASSRVLAGGQETQYF
>NA|NA|TRBJ1-5|TRBV28
TGTGCCAGCAAGGGTCGGGGAGAATTCAATCAGCCCCAGCATTTT
CASKGRGEFNQPQHF
>TRBD1|once|TRBJ1-4|TRBV19
TGTGCCACCGCGGACAGGGCCATTGAAAAACTGTTTTTT
CATADRAIEKLFF
>TRBD1|few|TRBJ1-1|TRBV7-9
TGTGCCAGCAGCTCCATTCGACAGGGGGTAGGTGAAGCTTTCTTT
CASSSIRQGVGEAFF
>NA|NA|TRBJ1-1|TRBV3-1/TRBV3-2
TGTGCCAGCAGCCAAGTTTTCCAAGAAGCTTTCTTT
CASSQVFQEAFF